Shown below are 17 T cell receptor beta chains from a single sample sequenced in a study of control samples from healthy donors and cancer patients. Clones were sequenced by immunoSEQ multiplex PCR, and TCRdb holds only the in-frame ones, with some missing. This table has 180,000 or so clones, 90% to 95% appearing once. Sequenced: blood. The receptors derive from a woman aged 55-69 years in good health.

The V and J genes are TRBV5-1 and TRBJ1-2, with a tentative D call TRBD1 (6 bases). This CDR3 region has 13 residues. Germline lookup yields CDR1 SGHRS and CDR2 YFSETQ. V lost 5 bases and J 9 bases, leaving 17 bases between the germline ends. Here the CDR3 reads CASRQDVQGSYTF. DNA of the CDR3: TGCGCCAGCAGACAGGACGTCCAGGGGAGCTACACCTTC.

This chain connects TRBV18 to TRBJ1-5; D is ambiguous. CDR1 is KGHSH, CDR2 LQKENI, per germline. V was pared by 1 base and J by 0 bases, with 7 bases between. The CDR3 loop spans 15 amino acids. Here the CDR3 reads CASSPRGPSNQPQHF. DNA of the CDR3: TGTGCCAGCTCACCACGTGGGCCTAGCAATCAGCCCCAGCATTTT.

This clone appeared a few times. Different DNA sequences within this sample yield the same CDR3. The rearrangement joins TRBV6-5 to TRBJ1-2; perhaps TRBD1 as D (5 bases). V gave up 2 bases and J gave up 4 bases, with 11 bases separating them. Germline values: CDR1 MNHEY, CDR2 SVGAGI. This CDR3 region has 14 residues. In DNA, the CDR3 is TGTGCCAGCAGTTACGGGGGACGGGGCTATGGCTACACCTTC. Translated, it gives CASSYGGRGYGYTF.

The V gene is TRBV4-3, the J gene TRBJ1-2; weak D call: TRBD1 (5 bases). From germline, CDR1 is LGHNA and CDR2 YSLEER. The CDR3 is 14 amino acids. The V gene lost 0 bases and the J gene lost 11 bases, with 16 bases spanning the gap. DNA of the CDR3: TGCGCCAGCAGCCAAGATTTTTTCCAGGGTTTGTACACCTTC. Translating it yields CASSQDFFQGLYTF.

This chain connects TRBV7-2 to TRBJ1-6; no firm D call. The ends were cut back, 2 bases at V and 10 bases at J, with 9 bases in the middle. The germline V gene has CDR1 SGHTA and CDR2 FQGNSA. The CDR3 is made up of 13 amino acids. CDR3 nucleotide sequence: TGTGCCAGCAGCTTAAGGTACAGCTCACCCCTCCACTTT. Residues: CASSLRYSSPLHF. The full variable domain, with the rest looked up from reference TRBV7-2 and TRBJ1-6, is GAGVSQSPSNKVTEKGKDVELRCDPISGHTALYWYRQSLGQGLEFLIYFQGNSAPDKSGLPSDRFSAERTGGSVSTLTIQRTQQEDSAVYLCASSLRYSSPLHFGNGTRLTVT.

The chain recombines TRBV19 with TRBJ1-2, with D tentatively TRBD1 (6 bases). The ends were cut back, 3 bases at V and 5 bases at J, with 13 bases in the middle. This CDR3 comprises 14 residues. CDR1 and CDR2 (germline): LNHDA, SQIVND (reference sequence). The CDR3 DNA sequence: TGTGCCAGTAGTATTTTGGCAGGGGAGTATGGCTACACCTTC. Its translation is CASSILAGEYGYTF.

The V gene is TRBV5-1, the J gene TRBJ1-2, with D unresolved. Germline lookup yields CDR1 SGHRS and CDR2 YFSETQ. V was shortened by 2 bases and J by 8 bases, with 16 bases between the two germline ends. The CDR3 contains 14 residues. The DNA of the CDR3 is TGCGCCAGCAGCTTTGGTCTCACGCCTGGGGGCTACACCTTC. Translated, it gives CASSFGLTPGGYTF.

The chain joins TRBV7-9 to TRBJ1-5; 7 positions match TRBD1. From germline, CDR1 is SEHNR and CDR2 FQNEAQ (reference sequence). The V segment lost 5 bases and the J segment 0 bases; nucleotides outside the gene matches: 13. This CDR3 comprises 18 residues. The CDR3 is CASSTQGDGGYSNQPQHF. CDR3 coding DNA: TGTGCCAGCAGCACCCAGGGGGACGGGGGCTATAGCAATCAGCCCCAGCATTTT.

This rearrangement joins TRBV3-1 (or the pseudogene TRBV3-2) to TRBJ2-7; D is possibly TRBD1 (6 bases). Deletions cut 3 bases from V and 5 bases from J, with 11 bases between. Germline-derived CDR1 and CDR2 are LGHDT and YNNKEL (reference sequence). CDR3 length: 13 amino acids. CDR3 protein: CASSQVGAHEQYF. The CDR3 DNA is TGTGCCAGCAGCCAGGTGGGGGCCCACGAGCAGTACTTC.

In this sample, this clone turned up once. This chain uses TRBV11-3 with TRBJ2-3, with D hard to call. The CDR3 is 13 residues long. Trimming took 3 bases from V and 4 from J, leaving 8 bases between them. The germline gives CDR1 SGHNT, CDR2 YENEEA. CDR3: CASSLDSADTQYF. CDR3 coding DNA: TGTGCCAGCAGCTTGGATAGTGCAGATACGCAGTATTTT.

The CDR3 DNA follows: TGTGCCAGTCAGGGACAGGGGTTTCGATCACCCCTCCACTTT. Translating it yields CASQGQGFRSPLHF. The chain couples TRBV19 to TRBJ1-6; 10 bases are a match to TRBD1. This CDR3 comprises 14 residues. Germline CDR1 reads LNHDA; CDR2 reads SQIVND (reference sequence). V gave up 8 bases and J gave up 10 bases; unmatched junction bases: 8.

The V gene is TRBV7-9, the J gene TRBJ1-6; D may be TRBD1 (6 bases). Germline V gene sequence: CDR1 SEHNR, CDR2 FQNEAQ (reference sequence). The CDR3 has 14 amino acids. The V gene lost 2 bases and the J gene lost 9 bases, with 11 bases spanning the gap. CDR3 region: CASSLPGASSPLHF. CDR3 nucleotide sequence: TGTGCCAGCAGCTTACCGGGGGCTAGTTCACCCCTCCACTTT.

This clone was picked up one time. The gene calls are TRBV18 and TRBJ2-6; D remains ambiguous. V was trimmed by 2 bases and J by 3 bases, leaving 5 bases between them. The CDR3 covers 14 residues. The germline CDR1 and CDR2 sequences are KGHSH and LQKENI. CDR3 amino acids: CASSPEVGANVLTF. Here the CDR3 DNA reads TGTGCCAGCTCACCAGAGGTTGGGGCCAACGTCCTGACTTTC.

This chain connects TRBV18 to TRBJ1-3; D remains ambiguous. CDR3 length: 17 amino acids. The V end lost 3 bases, the J end lost 0 bases, and 15 bases lay between the germline ends. CDR1 and CDR2 from the germline V gene are KGHSH and LQKENI. The CDR3 here is CASSPAAGFYSGNTIYF. The CDR3 DNA reads TGTGCCAGCTCACCGGCGGCGGGATTCTACTCTGGAAACACCATATATTTT.

The chain joins TRBV11-2 to TRBJ2-5; 8 bases map to TRBD2. Germline values: CDR1 SGHAT, CDR2 FQNNGV. V was clipped by 1 base and J by 2 bases; unmatched bases: 15. This CDR3 has 19 residues. CDR3 coding DNA: TGTGCCAGCAGCTTAGTGTTGGTTGGGCAGCGGGGGTTTCAAGAGACCCAGTACTTC. Translating it yields CASSLVLVGQRGFQETQYF.

The CDR3, as DNA: TGTGCCAGCAGCCCTAAAACAGGGGGCTATGGCTACACCTTC. It is translated as CASSPKTGGYGYTF. The chain couples TRBV5-6 to TRBJ1-2; TRBD1 agrees at 8 bases. V was pared by 4 bases and J by 4 bases, with 6 bases of the junction left unmatched. The CDR3 has 14 residues. Looked up from germline, CDR1 is SGHDT and CDR2 is YYEEEE. Using reference TRBV5-6 and TRBJ1-2 for the parts outside the CDR3, the full variable domain is DAGVTQSPTHLIKTRGQQVTLRCSPKSGHDTVSWYQQALGQGPQFIFQYYEEEERQRGNFPDRFSGHQFPNYSSELNVNALLLGDSALYLCASSPKTGGYGYTFGSGTRLTVV.

The chain carries TRBV5-4 and TRBJ1-2, with unresolved D. Trimming took 0 bases from V and 7 from J, leaving 7 bases between them. Per the germline V gene, CDR1 is SGHNT and CDR2 is YYREEE (reference sequence). The CDR3 runs 12 residues. The CDR3, as DNA: TGTGCCAGCAGCTTGGATGGGTTTGGCTACACCTTC. It is translated as CASSLDGFGYTF.